These T cell receptor beta chains were read from a single sample in a study of OX40 agonist ivuxolimab in advanced cancers. Libraries were prepared by immunoSEQ multiplex PCR; TCRdb keeps only in-frame clonotypes and omits some of them. The table lists under 100,000 clones, nearly 90% of them singletons. The sample in question was CD4+ or CD8+ T cells sorted from blood, obtained in a trial of the OX40 agonist ivuxolimab. Every receptor here comes from an adult with an advanced solid tumor such as melanoma, head and neck, liver or kidney cancer. CDR3s include the opening cysteine and the closing phenylalanine or tryptophan. The D gene is left open where the match is weak. Clone sizes are given selectively: once, few, many, or a class where the clone is expanded.

CDR3aa	CDR3nt	d_gene	abundance	v_gene	j_gene
CASTLGGVGTEAFF	TGTGCCAGCACCCTAGGAGGGGTCGGCACTGAAGCTTTCTTT	NA	NA	TRBV5-4	TRBJ1-1
CASSQDYPAGGPPPQFF	TGCGCCAGCAGCCAAGATTACCCAGCGGGAGGACCACCACCACAGTTCTTC	TRBD2	NA	TRBV4-1	TRBJ2-1
CASGLIAGGSVFF	TGTGCTAGTGGTTTAATAGCGGGGGGATCCGTGTTCTTC	TRBD2	NA	TRBV12-5	TRBJ2-1
CASRREGIDTQYF	TGTGCCAGCAGGAGGGAGGGGATAGATACGCAGTATTTT	TRBD2	NA	TRBV2	TRBJ2-3
CASSFTSYEQYF	TGCGCCAGCAGCTTCACCTCCTACGAGCAGTACTTC	NA	once	TRBV10-2	TRBJ2-7
CASSPGTREQFF	TGTGCCAGCAGCCCCGGGACTAGGGAGCAGTTCTTC	TRBD2	NA	TRBV7-3	TRBJ2-1
CASISGRGIAGELFF	TGTGCCAGTATTAGTGGCAGGGGCATCGCCGGGGAGCTGTTTTTT	NA	once	TRBV19	TRBJ2-2
CATSRPGLSHYGYTF	TGTGCCACCAGCAGGCCCGGACTTTCCCACTATGGCTACACCTTC	NA	once	TRBV15	TRBJ1-2
CASSPGGSNYGYTF	TGTGCCAGCAGCCCTGGCGGGTCTAACTATGGCTACACCTTC	NA	NA	TRBV28	TRBJ1-2
CASSLGQGSEQFF	TGCGCCAGCAGCTTGGGACAGGGGAGTGAGCAGTTCTTC	TRBD1	NA	TRBV5-1	TRBJ2-1
CASSSKGQPQHF	TGTGCCAGCAGCTCGAAGGGTCAGCCCCAGCATTTT	NA	once	TRBV11-2	TRBJ1-5
CATSRSGRPRLTYEQYF	TGTGCCACCAGCAGATCGGGACGCCCACGTCTTACCTACGAGCAGTACTTC	NA	NA	TRBV15	TRBJ2-7
CASSLVPAGSTDTQYF	TGTGCCAGCAGCTTAGTCCCAGCGGGAAGCACAGATACGCAGTATTTT	TRBD2	NA	TRBV7-3	TRBJ2-3
CSVEVWASGSNEQFF	TGCAGCGTTGAAGTTTGGGCTAGCGGGAGCAATGAGCAGTTCTTC	TRBD2	NA	TRBV29-1	TRBJ2-1
CASSLLSIRNDPSEKLFF	TGTGCCAGCAGCTTGCTTAGCATACGGAACGATCCCTCGGAAAAACTGTTTTTT	NA	NA	TRBV5-6	TRBJ1-4
CASSAPSGRAPGELFF	TGCGCCAGCAGCGCTCCTAGCGGGAGGGCCCCCGGGGAGCTGTTTTTT	TRBD2	NA	TRBV5-1	TRBJ2-2
CASSLGDFTDTQYF	TGCGCCAGCAGCTTGGGGGACTTCACGGATACGCAGTATTTT	NA	once	TRBV5-1	TRBJ2-3
CASRRSGSQLEQYF	TGTGCCAGCAGGAGAAGCGGGAGTCAATTAGAGCAGTACTTC	TRBD2	once	TRBV6-5	TRBJ2-7
CASTGFGAARHEQYF	TGTGCCAGTACAGGGTTTGGCGCGGCGCGGCACGAGCAGTACTTC	NA	once	TRBV27	TRBJ2-7
CASSLATARDTQYF	TGCGCCAGCAGCTTGGCTACAGCTCGGGATACGCAGTATTTT	NA	NA	TRBV5-1	TRBJ2-3
CASSLVAGSGNTIYF	TGTGCCAGCAGCTTAGTGGCCGGCTCTGGAAACACCATATATTTT	NA	NA	TRBV7-8	TRBJ1-3
CASTEGRRTDTQYF	TGTGCCAGCACCGAAGGGAGAAGGACAGATACGCAGTATTTT	NA	NA	TRBV28	TRBJ2-3
CASSYSIVGVYEQYF	TGTGCCAGCAGTTACTCGATTGTCGGGGTTTACGAGCAGTACTTC	NA	NA	TRBV6-5	TRBJ2-7
CASSPADEQFF	TGTGCCAGCTCACCTGCAGATGAGCAGTTCTTC	NA	NA	TRBV18	TRBJ2-1
CASSFRFGGPGNTIYF	TGTGCCAGCAGCTTCCGATTCGGGGGACCTGGAAACACCATATATTTT	NA	NA	TRBV5-6	TRBJ1-3
CASSLYGTGGTGEAFF	TGTGCCAGCAGTTTATACGGGACAGGGGGCACAGGCGAAGCTTTCTTT	TRBD1	NA	TRBV27	TRBJ1-1
CATSREIYQPQHF	TGTGCCACCAGCCGTGAGATTTATCAGCCCCAGCATTTT	NA	NA	TRBV15	TRBJ1-5
CASSILAGGQETQYF	TGTGCCAGTAGTATTCTAGCGGGGGGTCAAGAGACCCAGTACTTC	TRBD2	once	TRBV19	TRBJ2-5
CASSSPSGLNTDTQYF	TGTGCCAGCAGTTCCCCCTCGGGACTAAACACAGATACGCAGTATTTT	TRBD2	NA	TRBV27	TRBJ2-3
CASSSSFMGEQYF	TGCGCCAGCAGCTCCTCTTTCATGGGCGAGCAGTACTTC	NA	NA	TRBV5-1	TRBJ2-7
CASSVGHTDTQYF	TGTGCCAGCAGTGTAGGCCACACAGATACGCAGTATTTT	NA	NA	TRBV6-1	TRBJ2-3
CASSFLPLGLNTYEQYF	TGTGCCAGCAGCTTTTTACCTCTGGGCCTCAACACCTACGAGCAGTACTTC	NA	NA	TRBV7-9	TRBJ2-7
CASSLRDSPTRQYF	TGTGCCAGCAGTTTACGGGACTCTCCTACGAGGCAGTACTTC	NA	NA	TRBV6-6	TRBJ2-7
CAISESGGNGNEQFF	TGTGCCATCAGTGAAAGTGGCGGGAATGGCAATGAGCAGTTCTTC	NA	NA	TRBV10-3	TRBJ2-1
CASSPISGANVLTF	TGTGCCAGCTCGCCTATCTCTGGGGCCAACGTCCTGACTTTC	NA	NA	TRBV18	TRBJ2-6
CASSFGTSGGTDTQYF	TGTGCCAGCAGCTTCGGGACTAGCGGAGGCACAGATACGCAGTATTTT	TRBD2	once	TRBV7-9	TRBJ2-3
CASSEVGAGTDTQYF	TGTGCCAGCAGTGAAGTGGGGGCCGGCACAGATACGCAGTATTTT	NA	NA	TRBV6-1	TRBJ2-3
CASRRGGASGNTIYF	TGTGCCAGCAGAAGGGGTGGGGCGTCGGGAAACACCATATATTTT	NA	NA	TRBV6-1	TRBJ1-3
CASSQTVSNTGELFF	TGTGCCAGCAGTCAGACAGTTTCGAACACCGGGGAGCTGTTTTTT	NA	NA	TRBV6-6	TRBJ2-2
CATTGQRTDTQYF	TGTGCCACCACGGGACAGCGGACGGATACGCAGTATTTT	TRBD1	NA	TRBV10-3	TRBJ2-3
CASSGDRNNYGYTF	TGTGCCAGCAGTGGGGACAGAAATAACTATGGCTACACCTTC	TRBD1	NA	TRBV2	TRBJ1-2
CASSPRLAGGTDTQYF	TGCGCCAGCAGCCCCCGACTAGCGGGAGGCACAGATACGCAGTATTTT	TRBD2	NA	TRBV4-1	TRBJ2-3